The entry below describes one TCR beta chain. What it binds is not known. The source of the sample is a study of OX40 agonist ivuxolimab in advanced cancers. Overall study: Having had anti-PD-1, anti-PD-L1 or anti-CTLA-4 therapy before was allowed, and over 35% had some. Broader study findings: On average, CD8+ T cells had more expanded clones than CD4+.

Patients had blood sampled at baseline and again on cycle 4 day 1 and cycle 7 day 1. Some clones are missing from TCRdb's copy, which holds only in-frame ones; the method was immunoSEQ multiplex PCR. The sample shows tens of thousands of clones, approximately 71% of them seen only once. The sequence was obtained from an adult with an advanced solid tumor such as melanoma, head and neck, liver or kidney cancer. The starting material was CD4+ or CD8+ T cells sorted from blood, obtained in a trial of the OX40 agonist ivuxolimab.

CDR3 amino acids: CASSLDQGGTGTYNEQFF. The CDR3 DNA sequence: TGTGCCAGCAGCTTAGATCAAGGGGGGACAGGGACGTACAATGAGCAGTTCTTC. The chain links TRBV11-3 to TRBJ2-1; TRBD1 matches 9 bases. The germline V gene has CDR1 SGHNT and CDR2 YENEEA. The CDR3 extends over 18 amino acids. V shed 0 bases, J shed 4 bases, and the junction held 10 bases outside the gene matches.